This T cell receptor (beta chain) is drawn from a study of T cell responses to AZD1222 COVID-19 vaccine. Comment on this clone: Antigen: not known.

General study findings and limits: Most donors were white British and more were female, and clonal diversity was possibly underestimated.

The method was immunoSEQ multiplex PCR; TCRdb's version includes in-frame clones alone and lacks a portion of them. The table includes some 150,000 clones, almost 90% detected once. Germline CDR1 is SGHTA and CDR2 is FQGTGA. This CDR3 has 15 residues. With 2 bases clipped from V and 7 bases from J, the junction kept 10 bases outside the gene matches. The sequence was collected from an adult in good health. The material sequenced was peripheral blood, taken on day 0 of AZD1222 vaccination. The V gene is TRBV7-3, the J gene TRBJ1-2; 7 bases map to TRBD1. CDR3 in DNA: TGTGCCAGCAGCTTATGGGACAGAAAAGGTTTTGGCTACACCTTC. Its protein is CASSLWDRKGFGYTF.